Here is one TCR beta chain with its context. The entry originates in a study of T-cell reconstitution after alpha-beta-depleted transplantation in children. V dropped 6 bases and J dropped 12; count of bases not matched to a gene: 16. Germline V gene data show CDR1 as MNHEY and CDR2 as SMNVEV (reference sequence). The CDR3 spans 16 residues. Preparation of the TCRbeta library used unique molecular identifiers. MiXCR, run by TCRdb on the PCR reads, gives a single entry per CDR3 protein. The repertoire holds about 540,000 distinct CDR3 sequences, with around 18% as singletons. This material consisted of PBMCs from the stem cell graft donor, taken from the stem cell graft. The rearrangement joins TRBV27 to TRBJ2-1; 11 bases match TRBD2. The sequence was obtained from a human donor who donated a stem cell graft to a child with acute lymphoblastic leukemia. CDR3 in DNA: TGTGCCAGCAGCCCCCCTGTAGCGGGAGGGCCTGGTGGGCAGTTCTTC. This translates into CASSPPVAGGPGGQFF.